What follows are 29 T cell receptor beta chains derived from one specimen sequenced in a study of cytomegalovirus exposure and HLA in healthy donors. Vbeta (60) and Jbeta (13) primers were used in the PCR. Clones were sequenced by immunoSEQ multiplex PCR, and TCRdb holds only the in-frame ones, with some missing. This table has approximately 140,000 clones, almost 80% appearing once. Sequencing was performed on PBMCs. Receptor source: a man between 18 and 35 years old in good health and CMV-seronegative.

J is TRBJ1-1 and V is TRBV29-1; the D is unclear. The CDR3 has 12 amino acids. Trimming removed 5 bases at V and 3 bases at J, with 10 bases between. Germline V CDR1 and CDR2: SQVTM, ANQGSEA. The CDR3 coding sequence is TGCAGCGTTAGACCCGGGGACACTGAAGCTTTCTTT. This codes for CSVRPGDTEAFF.

This clone was recorded a few times. The V gene is TRBV4-3, the J gene TRBJ1-6; unclear D gene. The CDR3 runs to 15 residues. The germline gives CDR1 LGHNA, CDR2 YSLEER. Trimming removed 1 base from V and 4 bases from J, with 8 bases in between. CDR3 DNA: TGCGCCAGCAGCCAAGCCTCAGGATATAATTCACCCCTCCACTTT. This encodes CASSQASGYNSPLHF.

J is TRBJ2-3 and V is TRBV5-1; TRBD2 agrees at 7 bases. CDR3 length equals 16 residues. Losses at the gene ends were 1 base for V and 11 bases for J; bases not matched to a gene: 16. Germline V gene data show CDR1 as SGHRS and CDR2 as YFSETQ. DNA of the CDR3: TGCGCCAGCAGCTTGACCAATCTTGTATCGGGGGGTGAGCAGTATTTT. Protein sequence: CASSLTNLVSGGEQYF.

The chain combines TRBV7-8 with TRBJ2-3; D remains ambiguous. This CDR3 spans 15 amino acids. The V gene lost 5 bases and the J gene lost 6 bases, with 18 bases spanning the gap. The germline CDR1 and CDR2 sequences are SGHVS and FQNEAQ. CDR3 bases: TGTGCCAGCAGCCCATCTCCTAACAGTTGGGATACGCAGTATTTT. Protein sequence: CASSPSPNSWDTQYF.

The chain recombines TRBV4-3 with TRBJ1-1, with TRBD1 matching over 9 bases. V lost 0 bases, J lost 8 bases, and 4 bases stayed unmatched. CDR1 is LGHNA and CDR2 is YSLEER in the germline V gene. CDR3 length equals 14 residues. The CDR3 loop is CASSQDWGTGEAFF. The CDR3 coding sequence is TGCGCCAGCAGCCAAGATTGGGGGACAGGGGAAGCTTTCTTT.

The chain employs TRBV4-2 and TRBJ1-1; D is perhaps TRBD1 (5 bases). In germline, CDR1 is LGHNA, CDR2 YNFKEQ. V was shortened by 0 bases and J by 4 bases, with 15 bases between the two germline ends. The CDR3 has 16 residues. The CDR3 reads CASSQDFSGLSTEAFF. In DNA, the CDR3 is TGTGCCAGCAGCCAAGATTTTTCAGGGCTGAGCACTGAAGCTTTCTTT.

With respect to this clone: A junction end diverges from the germline sequence, so it may reflect a read error. V is TRBV11-1 and J is TRBJ2-7; TRBD1 might be the D (5 bases). The CDR3 sequence is 14 residues long. The V gene's germline CDR1 is SGHAT and CDR2 FQDESV (reference sequence). CDR3 sequence reads: CASSLGAITYEQYF. The CDR3 nucleotides are TGTGCCAGCAGTTTAGGGGCCATTACCTACGAGCAGTACTTC.

CDR3 in DNA: TGCGCCAGCAGCCAAGGTAGTAGAAAACAGCCCCAGCATTTT. Protein product: CASSQGSRKQPQHF. V gene TRBV4-3 combines with J gene TRBJ1-5, with D unclear. The CDR3 is 14 residues long. Germline loops: CDR1 LGHNA, CDR2 YSLEER. Trimming shortened V by 1 base and J by 7 bases, and 11 bases separated the two germline ends.

The chain is built from TRBV2 and TRBJ1-2; D gene unclear. CDR1 is SNHLY, CDR2 FYNNEI, per germline. This CDR3 region has 13 residues. Trimming removed 4 bases from V and 3 bases from J, with 9 bases in between. The CDR3 coding sequence is TGTGCCAGCAGTGGTTCCGACTACTATGGCTACACCTTC. Protein sequence: CASSGSDYYGYTF.

V is TRBV18 and J is TRBJ1-2; D gene ambiguous. The germline CDR1 and CDR2 sequences are KGHSH and LQKENI. The V and J ends lost 2 bases and 3 bases respectively, with 7 bases between them. The CDR3 has 13 amino acids. The CDR3 DNA sequence: TGTGCCAGCTCACCAGGTCGGTACTATGGCTACACCTTC. It yields the protein CASSPGRYYGYTF.

This rearrangement joins TRBV12-5 to TRBJ2-2; 8 positions match TRBD2. V gave up 0 bases and J gave up 3 bases; unmatched junction bases: 3. The CDR3 runs 16 residues. Per the germline V gene, CDR1 is LGHNT and CDR2 is FRNRAP. The CDR3 nucleotides read TGTGCTAGTGGTTTGGTACGGGGGGGGGACACCGGGGAGCTGTTTTTT. This codes for CASGLVRGGDTGELFF.

V gene TRBV4-1 combines with J gene TRBJ1-1, with D perhaps matching TRBD1 (5 bases). Germline V CDR1 and CDR2: MGHRA, YSYEKL. V was pared by 0 bases and J by 4 bases, with 18 bases between. The CDR3 contains 17 residues. CDR3 nucleotides: TGCGCCAGCAGCCAAGATGTCGGACGGGGGGGATTCACTGAAGCTTTCTTT. Amino acids: CASSQDVGRGGFTEAFF.

This clone came up a few times. The V gene is TRBV6-5, the J gene TRBJ1-2, with D possibly TRBD1 on 5 matching bases. This CDR3 is built from 15 residues. The V end lost 2 bases, the J end lost 1 base, and 11 bases lay between the germline ends. CDR1 is MNHEY, CDR2 SVGAGI, per germline. CDR3 DNA sequence: TGTGCCAGCAGTTACGGAGGGGCCAGTAACTATGGCTACACCTTC. This encodes CASSYGGASNYGYTF.

This chain joins TRBV6-6 and TRBJ1-2, with 10 positions matching TRBD1. The junction had 6 bases not matched to a gene; V was cut back by 2 bases and J by 6 bases. The V gene's germline CDR1 is MNHNY and CDR2 SVGAGI (reference sequence). The CDR3 has 15 amino acids. DNA for the CDR3: TGTGCCAGCAGTTACCGAGGACAGGGGGAAAATGGCTACACCTTC. This encodes CASSYRGQGENGYTF.

The chain recombines TRBV7-2 with TRBJ1-3; D gene uncertain. Deletions cut 1 base from V and 2 bases from J, with 15 bases between. This CDR3 has 17 residues. Germline V gene data show CDR1 as SGHTA and CDR2 as FQGNSA. The DNA of the CDR3 is TGTGCCAGCAGCTTAGTTAATTCTCGGGATCCTGGAAACACCATATATTTT. Its translation is CASSLVNSRDPGNTIYF.

This clone showed up just a few times. The J gene is TRBJ2-7, the V gene TRBV6-6; tentatively, D is TRBD2 (5 bases). V lost 8 bases and J lost 0, with 20 bases in between. The length of the CDR3 is 16 residues. CDR1 is MNHNY and CDR2 is SVGAGI in the germline V gene (reference sequence). The CDR3 is CASHDLGLGGSYEQYF. Written as DNA, the CDR3 is TGTGCCAGCCACGATCTAGGCCTCGGAGGCTCCTACGAGCAGTACTTC.

The rearrangement uses TRBV2 and TRBJ1-2; tentative D call: TRBD1 (6 bases). The CDR3 covers 13 residues. Per germline, CDR1 SNHLY and CDR2 FYNNEI. Trimming left V 11 bases short and J 4 bases short, with 17 bases between. CDR3 sequence reads: CAGKAGTLYGYTF. The CDR3 DNA reads as TGTGCCGGTAAAGCCGGGACACTCTATGGCTACACCTTC.

J is TRBJ1-5 and V is TRBV28, with 9 bases fitting TRBD1. The ends lost 10 bases at V and 1 base at J; junction bases unmatched: 8. The CDR3 consists of 15 residues. Germline-derived CDR1 and CDR2 are MDHEN and SYDVKM. For the CDR3, the DNA is TGTGCCACGGGGGGGGACAGGGCGAGCAATCAGCCCCAGCATTTT. Translation gives CATGGDRASNQPQHF.

This clone has just a few counts. This chain uses TRBV6-1 with TRBJ1-2, with a tentative D call TRBD1 (5 bases). This CDR3 comprises 13 residues. Germline V lookup: CDR1 MNHNS, CDR2 SASEGT. The V end lost 3 bases, the J end lost 8 bases, and 13 bases lay between the germline ends. CDR3 residues: CASSDRQLDGYTF. DNA of the CDR3: TGTGCCAGCAGTGACAGACAGTTGGACGGCTACACCTTC.

The chain combines TRBV6-5 with TRBJ1-2, with 7 bases matching TRBD1. This CDR3 is 16 amino acids long. V lost 0 bases, J lost 4 bases, and 8 bases stayed unmatched. Germline CDR1 and CDR2: MNHEY and SVGAGI. The CDR3 protein is CASSYSSGGIGYGYTF. Here the CDR3 DNA reads TGTGCCAGCAGTTACTCCTCAGGGGGGATCGGCTATGGCTACACCTTC.

This chain links TRBV7-9 with TRBJ1-1, with D perhaps TRBD1 (5 bases). In germline, CDR1 is SEHNR, CDR2 FQNEAQ (reference sequence). Deletions cut 3 bases from V and 3 bases from J, with 11 bases between. The CDR3 has 14 amino acids. The DNA for the CDR3 is TGTGCCAGCAGCTTCCGGGGGGAGGACACTGAAGCTTTCTTT. This encodes CASSFRGEDTEAFF.

The J gene is TRBJ1-6, the V gene TRBV2; no reliable D call. The germline V gene encodes CDR1 SNHLY and CDR2 FYNNEI. V was trimmed by 7 bases and J by 0 bases, leaving 4 bases between them. CDR3 length equals 13 residues. As DNA, the CDR3 is TGTGCCAGCAAGAGCTCCTATAATTCACCCCTCCACTTT. This encodes CASKSSYNSPLHF.

This clone was detected only a few times. The chain employs TRBV6-1 and TRBJ2-7; 11 bases match TRBD1. The CDR3 sequence is 15 residues long. V dropped 4 bases and J dropped 3; count of bases not matched to a gene: 5. Germline assignment: CDR1 MNHNS and CDR2 SASEGT. The CDR3 DNA reads as TGTGCCAGCAGTGCCCGGACAGGGGGCATCTACGAGCAGTACTTC. Translated, it gives CASSARTGGIYEQYF.

The J gene is TRBJ2-5, the V gene TRBV9; D is perhaps TRBD1 (6 bases). Germline assignment: CDR1 SGDLS and CDR2 YYNGEE. The CDR3 is 16 residues long. The V end was cut by 2 bases, the J end by 4 bases, with 18 bases between. The chain's CDR3 is CASSVGGQGMGETQYF. The CDR3 DNA reads TGTGCCAGCAGCGTGGGTGGCCAGGGGATGGGAGAGACCCAGTACTTC. Looking up the rest from reference TRBV9 and TRBJ2-5 gives the full variable domain: DSGVTQTPKHLITATGQRVTLRCSPRSGDLSVYWYQQSLDQGLQFLIQYYNGEERAKGNILERFSAQQFPDLHSELNLSSLELGDSALYFCASSVGGQGMGETQYFGPGTRLLVL.

The rearrangement uses TRBV14 and TRBJ2-2; 10 nucleotides agree with TRBD1. The V gene's germline CDR1 is SGHDN and CDR2 FVKESK. With V trimmed by 1 base and J by 4 bases, 6 bases remained unmatched. This CDR3 is 17 amino acids long. DNA of the CDR3: TGTGCCAGCAGCCAAGGTTGGGGACAGGGGATCACCGGGGAGCTGTTTTTT. Protein sequence: CASSQGWGQGITGELFF.

The chain has TRBV2 and TRBJ1-5, with D possibly matching TRBD1 (5 bases). This CDR3 comprises 15 residues. From germline, CDR1 is SNHLY and CDR2 FYNNEI. Trimming removed 3 bases from V and 3 bases from J, with 12 bases in between. CDR3 residues: CASSETGLINQPQHF. DNA for the CDR3: TGTGCCAGCAGTGAGACGGGACTGATCAATCAGCCCCAGCATTTT.

The chain has TRBV4-3 and TRBJ1-1, with D possibly being TRBD1 (5 bases). Germline-derived CDR1 and CDR2 are LGHNA and YSLEER. There are 14 residues in the CDR3. The ends were cut back, 0 bases at V and 3 bases at J, with 8 bases in the middle. The CDR3 DNA reads TGCGCCAGCAGCCAAGATGCCAGGGACACTGAAGCTTTCTTT. Protein: CASSQDARDTEAFF.

V is TRBV5-1 and J is TRBJ1-2; D is unclear. From germline, CDR1 is SGHRS and CDR2 YFSETQ. This CDR3 region has 14 residues. With 4 bases removed from V and 2 bases from J, the gap between germline ends came to 12 bases. For the CDR3, the DNA is TGCGCCAGCAGCCCTCGGGGTGACAACTATGGCTACACCTTC. It specifies CASSPRGDNYGYTF.

The sample holds one count of this clone. The chain has TRBV5-1 and TRBJ2-2; tentatively, D is TRBD1 (5 bases). The V gene lost 5 bases and the J gene lost 5 bases, with 13 bases spanning the gap. Germline V gene data show CDR1 as SGHRS and CDR2 as YFSETQ. The CDR3 covers 14 residues. The CDR3 DNA reads TGCGCCAGCAGTATCCAGGGCCAGACCGGGGAGCTGTTTTTT. The encoded protein is CASSIQGQTGELFF.